These T cell receptor beta chains were read from a single sample in a study of blood T cells in healthy people across ages. TCRdb analysed the 5' RACE reads with MiXCR anew, one entry per CDR3 protein. The sample has just over 800,000 distinct CDR3 sequences, approximately 65% seen once. The sample was blood. The receptors come from a young man in good health. The conserved cysteine and the conserved F or W are not part of the CDR3 here.

CDR3 length,V gene,J gene,CDR3 protein
12,TRBV5-1,TRBJ2-7,ASPSDRGLYEQY
13,TRBV6-2/TRBV6-3,TRBJ2-3,ASSYGTSAIDTQY
12,TRBV6-6,NA,ASSHPGLAGEQY
14,TRBV4-2,TRBJ2-3,ASSQEGYWSTDTQY
13,TRBV7-9,NA,ASSLGWDIQDEQY
11,TRBV10-3,TRBJ2-1,AIRPGTRNEQF
14,TRBV4-3,TRBJ2-3,ASSQELAEGTDTQY
13,TRBV20-1,TRBJ2-7,SARATGHSPYEQY
13,TRBV28,TRBJ2-1,ASSGWTVSYNEQF
11,TRBV4-3,TRBJ1-2,ASSQELGDGYT
14,TRBV15,TRBJ2-3,ATSRDLNGGTDTQY
13,TRBV7-2,TRBJ2-7,ASSLIAGERLEQY
14,TRBV7-2,TRBJ1-1,ASSSQSTDRNTEAF
11,TRBV29-1,TRBJ2-3,SVESGITDTQY
11,TRBV20-1,NA,SANPGLSYEQY
13,TRBV4-2,NA,ASSRGDRGLDEQY
13,TRBV9,TRBJ1-6,ASSVDGAFNSPLH
12,TRBV28,TRBJ1-5,ASTKKGHNQPQH
13,TRBV7-3,TRBJ2-1,ASSLKGTLINEQF
12,TRBV28,TRBJ1-5,ASSLTPGYQPQH
12,TRBV7-7,TRBJ2-5,ASSLDRGHETQY
11,TRBV20-1,TRBJ1-6,SARPNNNSPLH
11,TRBV7-2,TRBJ2-5,ASSLEVGKTQY
14,TRBV20-1,TRBJ1-6,SARTGGATYNSPLH
10,TRBV10-3,TRBJ1-2,AIRGEVNGYT
14,TRBV4-3,TRBJ1-6,ASSRKSSTYNSPLH
16,TRBV20-1,TRBJ2-3,SARDWLAGGQWLDTQY
13,TRBV27,TRBJ2-7,ASSRFGTVSYEQY
11,TRBV30,NA,AWRRGGGYEQY
11,TRBV12-3/TRBV12-4,TRBJ2-1,ATSLDVSNEQF
14,TRBV9,TRBJ2-5,AGSARKRGRVETQY
9,TRBV28,TRBJ1-5,ASSPGPGEH
12,TRBV7-2,TRBJ2-2,ASSLGQVSGELF
13,TRBV4-3,TRBJ1-4,ASSHTGTANEKLF
13,TRBV6-2/TRBV6-3,TRBJ2-7,ASTDGHAPSYEQY
10,TRBV7-9,TRBJ1-1,ASSLGPTEAF
17,TRBV29-1,TRBJ2-3,SVAPAGLAGGKLTDTQY
14,TRBV9,NA,ASSTGLAGYQETQY
15,TRBV7-2,TRBJ2-3,ASSLGLAGGAADTQY
13,TRBV12-3/TRBV12-4,TRBJ2-1,ASSKNRGNADEQF
10,TRBV6-5,TRBJ2-3,ASSYSDDTQY
13,TRBV4-3,TRBJ2-7,ASSLHQASSYEQY
14,TRBV12-3/TRBV12-4,TRBJ2-3,ASTSSGASTGPTQY
14,TRBV27,TRBJ1-6,ASSPSGRAVLSPLH
14,TRBV6-2/TRBV6-3,TRBJ2-7,ASSYSSYRWTYEQY
13,TRBV12-3/TRBV12-4,TRBJ1-1,ASSLQGQVGTEAF
11,TRBV2,TRBJ1-1,ASNLQSPTEAF
13,TRBV7-2,TRBJ1-2,ASSLPMRGNYGYT
10,TRBV5-8,NA,ASSQNRYEQY
11,TRBV2,TRBJ2-5,ASRDNLVETQY
14,TRBV20-1,TRBJ2-1,SARDPLEASYNEQF
13,TRBV11-2,TRBJ1-2,ASSLRGQVGNGYT
12,TRBV11-1,TRBJ2-7,ASSLGVSSYEQY
13,TRBV12-5,TRBJ1-5,ASGLAGVVEGSQH
14,TRBV7-3,TRBJ2-1,ASSFLFSSSYNEQF
14,TRBV5-1,TRBJ1-3,ASSLYGGSSGNTIY
14,TRBV4-2,TRBJ2-1,ASSQDFGTSGGVRF
13,TRBV5-1,TRBJ1-1,ASSPSGPRNTEAF
11,TRBV7-3,TRBJ2-1,ASRVGGLNEQF